This TCR beta chain was identified during a study of cytomegalovirus exposure and HLA in healthy donors. Background on the study: In terms of ancestry, the Caucasian-associated cluster contained roughly 80% of the approximately 380 genotyped donors.

Study-wide points: By HLA locus, TCR association rates varied in a later analysis, with DRB1 showing the most and HLA-C the fewest. Sequencing likely caused a cluster of highly shared sequence variants. A later analysis linked a missense DCLRE1C variant to TCR beta V- and J-gene trimming.

Germline CDR1 LGHNA, CDR2 YSLEER. The CDR3 runs 15 residues. V lost 4 bases to trimming and J lost 4 bases; unmatched junction nucleotides: 8. With regard to this clone: No antigen is known for it.

The PCR used 60 Vbeta and 13 Jbeta primers. The protocol was immunoSEQ multiplex PCR, while the TCRdb copy is restricted to in-frame clones and leaves out a portion. The sample contains approximately 210,000 clones, 75% to 85% of which appear only once. The chain combines TRBV4-3 with TRBJ2-7, with 9 bases aligning to TRBD1. The sequence was obtained from a woman aged 45 to 65 in good health and CMV-seronegative. What was sequenced was PBMCs. The CDR3 spells CASSPWAGQGYEQYF. DNA of the CDR3: TGCGCCAGCAGCCCGTGGGCAGGACAGGGGTACGAGCAGTACTTC.